Presented here are 20 T cell receptor beta chains from one specimen sequenced in a study of blood T cell repertoires in COVID-19 (dated by TCRdb to 2018 to 2021). Libraries were prepared through the immunoSEQ multiplex PCR assay. The immuneACCESS repertoire file appears here via TCRdb, limited to in-frame rearrangements. These files lack a portion of the clones; in checked studies, under half of the deficit traces to unresolved V genes, and the cause of the others is not known. Here the sample has under 350,000 clones; about 85% occur a single time. The biggest ten clones account for around 3.6% of the sample. Sequencing was done on a sample of peripheral blood. The source of these receptors is a man in his late teens or twenties with active or convalescent COVID-19.

V usage is TRBV6-6 and J usage is TRBJ2-2; the D gene is possibly TRBD2 (6 bases). The CDR3 is 16 residues long. CDR1 MNHNY and CDR2 SVGAGI come from the germline V gene (reference sequence). The V gene lost 2 bases and the J gene lost 6 bases, with 16 bases spanning the gap. The CDR3 bases are TGTGCCAGCAGTTACCAACTAGCAAATAGTGCCGGGGAGCTGTTTTTT. It specifies CASSYQLANSAGELFF.

The rearrangement links TRBV19 to TRBJ1-1; 7 bases agree with TRBD1. CDR1 and CDR2 (germline): LNHDA, SQIVND (reference sequence). The CDR3 is 13 residues long. V shed 8 bases, J shed 2 bases, and the junction held 5 bases outside the gene matches. CDR3 residues: CASLGQTNTEAFF. In nucleotides, the CDR3 is TGTGCCAGTCTGGGACAGACCAACACTGAAGCTTTCTTT.

This clone was recorded a few times. The chain recombines TRBV28 with TRBJ1-5, with D possibly matching TRBD1 (5 bases). Germline loops: CDR1 MDHEN, CDR2 SYDVKM. Trimming took off 6 bases at V and 5 bases at J, with 20 bases between the two ends. The CDR3 is 16 amino acids. The CDR3 bases are TGTGCCAGCAGCCTAGTTGGGGGGACCGGGTATCAGCCCCAGCATTTT. As protein: CASSLVGGTGYQPQHF.

This clone was seen once. The genes are TRBV11-2 and TRBJ2-1, with 7 bases fitting TRBD2. Trimming cost V 6 bases and J 3 bases; bases outside gene matches: 11. Germline V gene sequence: CDR1 SGHAT, CDR2 FQNNGV. The CDR3 runs to 16 residues. The CDR3 coding sequence is TGTGCCAGCAGTCACGCGGGACTACCAAACTACAATGAGCAGTTCTTC. Amino acid sequence: CASSHAGLPNYNEQFF.

This chain joins TRBV27 and TRBJ2-7; 7 bases agree with TRBD1. V shed 0 bases, J shed 4 bases, and the junction held 6 bases outside the gene matches. This CDR3 comprises 15 residues. Germline-derived CDR1 and CDR2 are MNHEY and SMNVEV (reference sequence). The CDR3 loop reads CASSLSGGGMYEQYF. The CDR3 DNA follows: TGTGCCAGCAGTTTATCAGGGGGCGGAATGTACGAGCAGTACTTC.

This rearrangement joins TRBV3-1 (or the pseudogene TRBV3-2) to TRBJ2-7, with D possibly TRBD2 on 6 matching bases. The ends were cut back, 3 bases at V and 0 bases at J, with 12 bases in the middle. Per the germline V gene, CDR1 is LGHDT and CDR2 is YNNKEL (reference sequence). The CDR3 length is 15 residues. The CDR3 here is CASSHAGLSSYEQYF. The DNA of the CDR3 is TGTGCCAGCAGCCACGCGGGGTTGAGCTCCTACGAGCAGTACTTC.

The chain has TRBV5-1 and TRBJ2-7; the match to TRBD2 covers 10 bases. The CDR3 is 14 residues long. The germline gives CDR1 SGHRS, CDR2 YFSETQ. Trimming took 0 bases from V and 3 from J; bases not matched to a gene: 0. CDR3: CASSLGTSGYEQYF. The CDR3 DNA sequence: TGCGCCAGCAGCTTGGGGACTAGCGGCTACGAGCAGTACTTC.

The chain recombines TRBV6-5 with TRBJ2-6; D is perhaps TRBD1 (6 bases). Trimming shortened V by 4 bases and J by 3 bases, and 10 bases separated the two germline ends. Germline values: CDR1 MNHEY, CDR2 SVGAGI. The CDR3 is made up of 15 amino acids. The CDR3 sequence is CASSSQGFGANVLTF. CDR3 DNA: TGTGCCAGCAGTTCCCAGGGGTTTGGGGCCAACGTCCTGACTTTC.

Ten or more counts support this clone. The chain is built from TRBV4-3 and TRBJ1-3; 7 nucleotides align to TRBD1. The CDR3 loop spans 17 amino acids. Germline CDR1 LGHNA, CDR2 YSLEER. Losses at the gene ends were 3 bases for V and 0 bases for J; bases not matched to a gene: 8. This chain's CDR3 is CASSQETGVFSGNTIYF. CDR3 sequence (DNA): TGCGCCAGCAGCCAGGAAACAGGGGTTTTCTCTGGAAACACCATATATTTT.

Regarding this clone: Different DNA sequences within this sample yield the same CDR3. The CDR3 DNA is TGTGCCAGCAGCGCCACTGGGGGGGCGAATGAGCAGTTCTTC. This gives the protein CASSATGGANEQFF. This chain joins TRBV9 and TRBJ2-1; D may be TRBD2 (7 bases). The germline V and J ends were trimmed by 3 bases and 7 bases, with 14 bases remaining between them. The CDR3 is 14 amino acids. Germline CDR1 reads SGDLS; CDR2 reads YYNGEE.

V usage is TRBV4-2 and J usage is TRBJ1-2, with 7 positions matching TRBD1. This CDR3 comprises 15 residues. V gave up 3 bases and J gave up 2 bases; unmatched junction bases: 6. The germline V gene encodes CDR1 LGHNA and CDR2 YNFKEQ. The chain's CDR3 is CASSHPKQGNYGYTF. The CDR3 DNA reads as TGTGCCAGCAGCCACCCCAAACAGGGGAACTATGGCTACACCTTC.

The gene calls are TRBV9 and TRBJ2-1; 8 nucleotides match TRBD2. The CDR3 loop spans 14 amino acids. Per the germline V gene, CDR1 is SGDLS and CDR2 is YYNGEE. V lost 1 base to trimming and J lost 11 bases; unmatched junction nucleotides: 8. The CDR3 protein is CASSVSLGTRKQFF. CDR3 nucleotide sequence: TGTGCCAGCAGCGTATCCTTGGGGACTAGGAAGCAGTTCTTC.

The rearrangement links TRBV5-4 to TRBJ2-1; weak D call: TRBD2 (5 bases). The CDR3 has 13 amino acids. V lost 4 bases and J lost 10, with 15 bases in between. In germline, CDR1 is SGHNT, CDR2 YYREEE (reference sequence). CDR3 in DNA: TGTGCCAGCAGCCGGGAAAGAGCGTCCGAGCAGTTCTTC. Its protein product is CASSRERASEQFF.

J is TRBJ2-1 and V is TRBV13; D is perhaps TRBD2 (6 bases). CDR1 is PRHDT, CDR2 FYEKMQ, per germline (reference sequence). This CDR3 region has 15 residues. Deletions cut 1 base from V and 6 bases from J, with 13 bases between. Here the CDR3 DNA reads TGTGCCAGCAGCTTAGCAATGGGGGGACGCAATGAGCAGTTCTTC. This translates into CASSLAMGGRNEQFF.

The CDR3 protein is CASSQSTSPYEQYF. CDR3 bases: TGTGCCAGCAGCCAAAGTACAAGTCCCTACGAGCAGTACTTC. The rearrangement uses TRBV3-1 (or the pseudogene TRBV3-2) and TRBJ2-7; D is unclear. This CDR3 spans 14 amino acids. Germline V lookup: CDR1 LGHDT, CDR2 YNNKEL (reference sequence). The V and J ends lost 2 bases and 2 bases respectively, with 10 bases between them.

The chain joins TRBV7-9 to TRBJ2-5, with D unresolved. CDR3 size: 13 residues. V shed 5 bases and J shed 4 bases, with 11 bases lying between them. Looked up from germline, CDR1 is SEHNR and CDR2 is FQNEAQ (reference sequence). CDR3 region: CASSTGLVETQYF. Here the CDR3 DNA reads TGTGCCAGCAGCACGGGTCTGGTAGAGACCCAGTACTTC.

The genes are TRBV30 and TRBJ2-3; 7 bases fit TRBD1. There are 13 residues in the CDR3. Germline-derived CDR1 and CDR2 are GTSNPN and SVGIG (reference sequence). J gave up 0 bases and V 5 bases, and 2 bases lay outside the gene matches. The CDR3 loop reads CAWSTGSTDTQYF. CDR3 nucleotide sequence: TGTGCCTGGTCGACAGGGAGCACAGATACGCAGTATTTT.

This chain joins TRBV3-1 (or the pseudogene TRBV3-2) and TRBJ1-5, with D hard to call. Trimming took off 0 bases at V and 9 bases at J, with 9 bases between the two ends. Germline CDR1 reads LGHDT; CDR2 reads YNNKEL (reference sequence). The CDR3 extends over 13 amino acids. The CDR3 DNA reads as TGTGCCAGCAGCCAAGACGGCAGGCGGCCCCAGCATTTT. This codes for CASSQDGRRPQHF.

V and J are TRBV9 and TRBJ2-1; D call uncertain. V was cut by 4 bases and J by 6 bases, with 8 bases left in between. This CDR3 has 12 residues. Germline V gives CDR1 SGDLS, CDR2 YYNGEE. The CDR3 loop reads CASSRSTNEQFF. Here the CDR3 DNA reads TGTGCCAGCAGCCGTAGTACCAATGAGCAGTTCTTC.

The V call is TRBV9, the J call TRBJ2-7, with D possibly being TRBD1 (6 bases). Trimming took 0 bases from V and 8 from J, leaving 12 bases between them. The germline gives CDR1 SGDLS, CDR2 YYNGEE. The CDR3 loop spans 13 amino acids. The CDR3 reads CASSVGSGDKQYF. In DNA, the CDR3 is TGTGCCAGCAGCGTAGGCTCTGGGGACAAGCAGTACTTC.